Sequencing of this T cell receptor beta chain was carried out in a study of Tregs in tolerant kidney transplant recipients (dated by TCRdb to between 2018 and 2021). In terms of the full investigation: TCRbeta sequencing was used in the study to identify donor-specific regulatory T cells before combined kidney and bone marrow transplantation, and the identified cells were then tracked after transplant. TCRbeta repertoire sequencing was used in a few healthy controls to compare several methods for expanding Tregs specific for an allogeneic donor. Study-level results and caveats: The study was limited by small patient numbers, and the findings need validation in larger populations and under other immunosuppression protocols. The most biologically relevant and donor-specific TCRbeta repertoire appeared to be identified by expanding Tregs with activated donor B cells. Biological reproducibility was not examined directly, but technical replication error appeared to be minimal.

For TCRbeta CDR3 sequencing, genomic DNA was extracted from sorted cells using the QIAGEN DNeasy Blood and Tissue Kit. High-throughput TCRbeta CDR3 sequencing, including PCR amplification with bias correction and internal controls, was performed commercially through immunoSEQ. On the authors' methods: Unique productive TCRbeta sequences were defined by CDR3 nucleotide sequence where primers matched, otherwise by CDR3 amino acid sequence with Vbeta and Jbeta genes. As a correction for sorting error, sequences shared between sorted populations at a frequency ratio of 2:1 or less were discarded, and the remaining shared sequences were assigned to the higher population. Sequences were defined as donor-reactive when expanded at least 5-fold in CFSE-low cells versus unstimulated cells and present at a frequency of at least 0.01% in CFSE-low cells. Jensen-Shannon divergence calculated on the top 100 TCRbeta sequences ranked by frequency was used to measure repertoire divergence. For samples with multiple sequencing runs, sorting error was corrected separately for each run before the runs were pooled. TCRdb took this table from immuneACCESS and kept in-frame rearrangements with V and J called. Such tables lack part of the clones; where checked against another copy, unresolved V genes explain under half of the gap, and the rest is unexplained. V, J and clone size derive from that table, while D and trimming were established from the DNA sequence. This sample gives around 16,000 clones in total; roughly nine tenths of them show up just once. The ten largest clones take up 10% to 15% of the sample.

Unstimulated Tregs (CD4+CD25+CD127-), CD4+ non-Tregs (CD4+CD25-), CD4 and CD8 cells were FACS-sorted from thawed PBMCs. Blood from healthy controls was obtained either from healthy volunteers or as purchased buffy coats. Healthy control blood was processed by Ficoll density gradient to PBMCs and cryopreserved; patient PBMCs were collected before and after transplant. CDR1 and CDR2 are read off the germline V gene (reference sequence) as SEHNR and FQNEAQ. V drops 5 bases and J drops 4 bases, leaving 15 bases in between. Spanning cysteine to phenylalanine, the CDR3 consists of 15 amino acids. The retained sequence is limited to the CDR3, 45 bases, with the frame set at the first base. A remark on this clone: Its antigen has not been determined. Base qualities are missing; no much larger clone stands one base away.

The rearrangement combines TRBV7-9 with TRBJ1-3, with the D gene not confidently named. Source material: CD8+ T cells from blood. This receptor was taken from a human donor in good health. The sequence in DNA is TGTGCCAGCAGCCCTCCCAAGATTACAGGAAACACCATATATTTT. Translated, this is CASSPPKITGNTIYF. The entire variable domain, with the stretches around the CDR3 drawn from the reference TRBV7-9 and TRBJ1-3 proteins, is DTGVSQNPRHKITKRGQNVTFRCDPISEHNRLYWYRQTLGQGPEFLTYFQNEAQLEKSRLLSDRFSAERPKGSFSTLEIQRTEQGDSAMYLCASSPPKITGNTIYFGEGSWLTVV.